This T cell receptor beta chain was recorded in a study of blood T cells in healthy people across ages. Germline CDR1 and CDR2: SGHTA and FQGNSA. This CDR3 comprises 14 residues. Isolated per sample were at least 6 million PBMCs. Alongside a J-beta primer mix, a sample-barcoded 5' primer served in a second PCR lasting roughly 7 to 11 cycles. Carrying 12 random nucleotides, a template-switch adaptor labeled each individual cDNA molecule. TCRdb re-called the 5' RACE reads with MiXCR, one entry per CDR3 protein. There are roughly 800,000 distinct CDR3 sequences in the sample; about 34% occur only once, and 10% to 15% lies in the top ten. Comment on this clonotype: The antigen remains undetermined. This clone may be a read error of a much larger clone one base away.

Study-wide results and caveats: There were more naive CD4+ cells and higher diversity in long-lived donors than in aged donors.

The sequenced sample consisted of blood. V is TRBV7-2 and J is TRBJ2-3; TRBD1 matches 8 bases. The source is a man between 18 and 35 years old in good health. In nucleotides, the CDR3 is TGTGCCAGCAGTCCAGGGGGCCCCGCAGATACGCGGTATTTT. It translates to CASSPGGPADTRYF.